This T cell receptor beta chain stems from a study of regulatory and conventional T cells in RAG deficiency. Genomic DNA came from blood conventional CD4+ T cells gated CD25-low CD127-high. Using immunoSEQ multiplex PCR, the repertoire was profiled, and TCRdb retains in-frame clones only, with some absent. The sample consists of about 46,000 clones, 80% to 90% of them appearing once. On this clone: Its cognate antigen is unknown.

The trim removed 11 bases at V and 6 bases at J, leaving 16 bases unmatched. This CDR3 has 15 residues. Germline lookup yields CDR1 WNHNN and CDR2 SYGVQD (reference sequence). Study-wide results and caveats: Sorted Omenn CD25-high CD127-low cells may not be bona fide Tregs. Shannon entropy was markedly lower and Simpson indices higher in RAG-deficient patients than control T-cell subsets. Other subsets showed about 10-fold reductions, but Treg unique TCR beta sequences fell roughly 100-fold in these patients.

This sample was shared with a second study, whose subject was regulatory T cells. According to that study: The PCR used 52 TRBV and 13 TRBJ primers.

Material: CD4+ effector T cells sorted from blood. The TCR comes from a human donor in good health. The chain couples TRBV10-1 to TRBJ1-1, with TRBD1 identical over 9 bases. CDR3 loop: CAGRSGTGNLAEAFF. The DNA of the CDR3 is TGCGCCGGAAGATCCGGGACAGGGAATTTGGCTGAAGCTTTCTTT.